A selection of T cell receptor beta chains follows, all from one sample in a study of CD8 T cells in Susac syndrome. TCRdb re-analysed the immunoSEQ multiplex PCR reads in MiXCR, keeping a single row per CDR3 protein. The table has roughly 200,000 distinct CDR3 sequences, roughly 94% seen once. Sequencing input: CD4+ T cells from PBMCs. These receptors were obtained from a human donor with Susac syndrome. Both conserved end residues are part of each CDR3. D genes are given only for firm matches. A row's size may be missing; if present it is once, few, many or a size class.

j_call | d_call | v_call | clone_size | cdr3_aa | cdr3_nt
TRBJ1-2 | - | TRBV29-1 | - | CSVPVTVGHGYTF | TGCAGCGTCCCAGTGACAGTGGGGCATGGCTACACCTTC
TRBJ1-5 | - | TRBV20-1 | - | CSALLAQGRPQHF | TGCAGTGCTCTTTTAGCCCAGGGAAGGCCCCAGCATTTT
TRBJ2-1 | TRBD2 | TRBV11-2 | - | CASSLDSGRLYNEQFF | TGTGCCAGCAGCTTAGATAGCGGGAGGCTGTACAATGAGCAGTTCTTC
TRBJ2-1 | - | TRBV12-3/TRBV12-4 | - | CASSLAGGPGNEQFF | TGTGCCAGCAGTTTAGCGGGGGGGCCAGGGAATGAGCAGTTCTTC
TRBJ1-5 | TRBD1 | TRBV20-1 | - | CSARDTGTGPNWVLQPQHF | TGCAGTGCTAGAGATACCGGGACAGGCCCCAATTGGGTACTTCAGCCCCAGCATTTT
TRBJ1-1 | - | TRBV24-1 | - | CATSAGGRTEAFF | TGTGCCACCAGTGCGGGGGGAAGGACTGAAGCTTTCTTT
TRBJ1-2 | - | TRBV20-1 | - | CSARGPGREYGYTF | TGCAGCGCTAGAGGGCCCGGACGGGAGTATGGCTACACCTTC
TRBJ1-2 | - | TRBV20-1 | - | CSARDGPGDGYTF | TGCAGTGCTAGAGATGGCCCTGGGGATGGCTACACCTTC
TRBJ2-1 | - | TRBV27 | once | CASRGRHRNNEQFF | TGTGCCAGCAGGGGACGTCATAGAAACAATGAGCAGTTCTTC
TRBJ1-5 | TRBD1 | TRBV15 | - | CATSRGGGQGNQPQHF | TGTGCCACCAGCAGAGGAGGGGGACAGGGCAATCAGCCCCAGCATTTT
TRBJ2-7 | - | TRBV30 | - | CALAPRSLAYEQYF | TGTGCCTTGGCGCCCCGTTCACTCGCCTACGAGCAGTACTTC
TRBJ2-3 | TRBD2 | TRBV30 | - | CAWSIAGGSTDTQYF | TGTGCCTGGAGTATCGCGGGGGGGTCCACAGATACGCAGTATTTT
TRBJ1-2 | - | TRBV6-2/TRBV6-3 | once | CASSSRRTPVVNYGYTF | TGTGCCAGCAGTAGTCGACGGACCCCGGTCGTTAACTATGGCTACACCTTC
TRBJ2-7 | TRBD1 | TRBV7-2 | few | CAGGGFSYEQYF | TGTGCAGGGGGCGGCTTCTCCTACGAGCAGTACTTC
TRBJ2-1 | - | TRBV3-1 | - | CATSQGPAYNEQFF | TGTGCCACTAGTCAGGGGCCGGCCTACAATGAGCAGTTCTTC
TRBJ2-1 | - | TRBV9 | - | CASSVAGKGSYNEQFF | TGTGCCAGCAGCGTAGCGGGAAAGGGCTCCTACAATGAGCAGTTCTTC
TRBJ2-3 | - | TRBV15 | - | CATSRVKGSTDTQYF | TGTGCCACCAGCAGAGTAAAGGGGAGCACAGATACGCAGTATTTT
TRBJ1-1 | - | TRBV7-9 | once | CASTIPGYKNTEAFF | TGTGCCAGCACCATCCCCGGGTACAAGAACACTGAAGCTTTCTTT
TRBJ1-2 | TRBD1 | TRBV28 | - | CASSWTDRGNGYTF | TGTGCCAGCAGTTGGACCGACAGGGGCAATGGCTACACCTTC
TRBJ2-7 | TRBD1 | TRBV2 | - | CASIPDRGYEQYF | TGTGCCAGCATCCCGGACAGGGGTTACGAGCAGTACTTC
TRBJ1-5 | - | TRBV20-1 | - | CSAMERDGYQPQHF | TGCAGTGCTATGGAAAGGGATGGGTATCAGCCCCAGCATTTT
TRBJ2-6 | - | TRBV7-9 | - | CASPYSGTNVLTF | TGTGCCAGTCCGTACTCTGGGACCAACGTCCTGACTTTC
TRBJ1-2 | - | TRBV30 | - | CAWSVSRLYGYTF | TGTGCCTGGAGTGTCAGTCGGCTCTATGGCTACACCTTC
TRBJ1-1 | TRBD1 | TRBV6-6 | - | CASSYERDSTEAFF | TGTGCCAGCAGTTACGAACGGGACAGCACTGAAGCTTTCTTT
TRBJ2-7 | - | TRBV20-1 | - | CSASPGAYEQYF | TGCAGTGCTAGCCCAGGGGCTTACGAGCAGTACTTC
TRBJ2-3 | TRBD2 | TRBV29-1 | - | CSVGVAGSTDTQFF | TGCAGCGTTGGGGTAGCGGGGAGCACAGATACGCAGTTTTTT
TRBJ1-2 | TRBD1 | TRBV20-1 | - | CSASRQGANYGYTF | TGCAGTGCTAGTCGTCAGGGGGCGAACTATGGCTACACCTTC
TRBJ1-6 | - | TRBV9 | - | CASSVGVVNSSPLHF | TGTGCCAGCAGCGTAGGGGTGGTTAACAGTTCACCCCTCCACTTT
TRBJ2-1 | - | TRBV12-3/TRBV12-4 | - | CASSLGVRGFDEQFF | TGTGCCAGCAGTTTAGGAGTCAGGGGTTTCGATGAGCAGTTCTTC
TRBJ1-5 | - | TRBV4-2 | - | CASSQLLAAEGQPQHF | TGTGCCAGCAGCCAACTTCTTGCCGCGGAGGGTCAGCCCCAGCATTTT
TRBJ2-1 | - | TRBV6-2/TRBV6-3 | - | CASKPDQNEQFF | TGTGCCAGCAAACCCGACCAGAATGAGCAGTTCTTC
TRBJ2-1 | - | TRBV5-1 | once | CASSSPEQVSPLGEQFF | TGCGCCAGCAGCTCCCCCGAGCAAGTCTCCCCTTTGGGTGAGCAGTTCTTC
TRBJ2-1 | - | TRBV11-2 | - | CASSLAGYYNEQFF | TGTGCCAGCAGCTTAGCGGGATACTACAATGAGCAGTTCTTC
TRBJ1-2 | - | TRBV12-3/TRBV12-4 | - | CASSSHLRATGHTF | TGTGCCAGCAGTTCACATCTTAGGGCCACCGGACACACCTTC
TRBJ2-7 | TRBD2 | TRBV20-1 | - | CSARDISGSPYEQYF | TGCAGTGCTAGAGATATCAGCGGGAGTCCCTACGAGCAGTACTTC
TRBJ1-2 | - | TRBV7-9 | once | CASSTRDIAGYTF | TGTGCCAGCAGCACGAGGGACATCGCTGGCTACACCTTC
TRBJ2-1 | TRBD1 | TRBV7-9 | - | CASSPRAGQGVSYNEQFF | TGTGCCAGCAGCCCCCGTGCGGGACAGGGGGTATCCTACAATGAGCAGTTCTTC
TRBJ1-3 | - | TRBV6-5 | - | CASRGAGSGNTIYF | TGTGCCAGCAGGGGCGCGGGATCAGGAAACACCATATATTTT
TRBJ2-1 | TRBD2 | TRBV4-1 | - | CASSPMTSGGYNEQFF | TGCGCCAGCAGCCCCATGACTAGCGGGGGCTACAATGAGCAGTTCTTC
TRBJ2-1 | TRBD2 | TRBV20-1 | - | CSARDPKRLAGGRYDEQFF | TGCAGTGCTAGAGACCCAAAGAGGCTAGCGGGAGGAAGGTACGATGAGCAGTTCTTC